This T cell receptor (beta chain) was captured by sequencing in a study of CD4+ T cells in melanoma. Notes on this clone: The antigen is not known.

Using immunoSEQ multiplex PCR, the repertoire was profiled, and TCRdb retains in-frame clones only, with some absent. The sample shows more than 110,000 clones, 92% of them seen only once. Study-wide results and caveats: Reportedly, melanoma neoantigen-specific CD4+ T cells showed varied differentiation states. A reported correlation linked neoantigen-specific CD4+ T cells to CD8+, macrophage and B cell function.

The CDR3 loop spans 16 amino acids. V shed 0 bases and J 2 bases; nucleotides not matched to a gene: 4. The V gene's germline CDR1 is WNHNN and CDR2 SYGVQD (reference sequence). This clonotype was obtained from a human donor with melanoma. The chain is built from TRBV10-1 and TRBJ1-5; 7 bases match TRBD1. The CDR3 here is CASSESGGEGNQPQHF. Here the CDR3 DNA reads TGCGCCAGCAGTGAGTCAGGGGGCGAGGGCAATCAGCCCCAGCATTTT.